The following is a TCR beta chain sequence with its context. Measured with immunoSEQ multiplex PCR; TCRdb has only the in-frame clones, and not every one. The sample yields approximately 76,000 clones, approximately 85% seen once. Germline assignment: CDR1 LGHDT and CDR2 YNNKEL (reference sequence). CDR3 length: 16 residues. Deletions cut 1 base from V and 2 bases from J, with 13 bases between. This entry comes from a study of blood T cell repertoires in COVID-19. The chain employs TRBV3-1 (or the pseudogene TRBV3-2) and TRBJ2-3; a weak D match, TRBD2 (6 bases). Sequencing used peripheral blood. The receptor was derived from a woman older than 75 with active or convalescent COVID-19. CDR3 protein: CASSQAGRPPTDTQYF. CDR3 DNA sequence: TGTGCCAGCAGCCAAGCGGGGAGGCCTCCCACAGATACGCAGTATTTT.